The 2 T cell receptor beta chains below come from one sample, sequenced in a study of CXCR3-negative and CXCR3-positive naive CD8 T cells. Antigens of these TCRs are unknown. Study-level results: Researchers report that CXCR3-positive naive cells carry more hydrophobic TRB CDR3s than CXCR3-negative naive cells.

Libraries were UMI-labeled 5' RACE TRB cDNA. Each CDR3 protein gets one entry in TCRdb, which reprocessed the 5' RACE reads and gives no DNA. Its listing shows under 150,000 distinct CDR3 sequences. Sequencing was performed on naive CXCR3+ CD8+ T cells from blood. The subset is: CD45RO-CCR7+CD27+CD95- naive CD8+ T cells expressing CXCR3 (TNR3+). These receptors all stem from a human donor in good health. Some clones in this sample may be carry-over from other donors' samples.

This CDR3 reads CASSQDSRGNTEAFF. The rearrangement uses TRBV4-1 and TRBJ1-1. CDR3 length: 15 residues. Germline lookup yields CDR1 MGHRA and CDR2 YSYEKL.

The CDR3 sequence is CASSQAVDEQFF. This chain uses TRBV7-9 with TRBJ2-1. Germline V gives CDR1 SEHNR, CDR2 FQNEAQ (reference sequence). This CDR3 comprises 12 residues.